One and the same sample provided the 22 T cell receptor beta chains below, sequenced in a study of cytomegalovirus exposure and HLA in healthy donors. PCR primers comprised 60 Vbeta and 13 Jbeta primers. Profiled with immunoSEQ multiplex PCR; TCRdb holds only in-frame clones, not every one. The table includes 150,000 to 200,000 clones, more than 75% detected once. Sequenced input: PBMCs. The receptors here all came from a woman in her forties in good health and CMV-seronegative.

This clone was observed a handful of times. One end of the junction does not line up with germline, which may come from a read error. CDR3 DNA sequence: TGTGCTAGCAGCCCCTCAGGACTAGACCACGAGCAGTACTTC. Encoded protein: CASSPSGLDHEQYF. The V gene is TRBV7-7, the J gene TRBJ2-5; 7 bases agree with TRBD2. The last part of the DNA fits TRBJ2-7 better; the J call may be wrong. CDR3 length equals 14 residues. Germline values: CDR1 SSHAT, CDR2 FNYEAQ (reference sequence).

This rearrangement joins TRBV6-5 to TRBJ1-4; tentative D call: TRBD1 (6 bases). The CDR3 consists of 13 residues. The V end was cut by 5 bases, the J end by 8 bases, with 12 bases between. Germline assignment: CDR1 MNHEY and CDR2 SVGAGI. Written as DNA, the CDR3 is TGTGCCAGCAGTACCCTACAGGGAGAAAAACTGTTTTTT. Translation gives CASSTLQGEKLFF.

The J gene is TRBJ1-2, the V gene TRBV7-9; D call uncertain. V was clipped by 8 bases and J by 8 bases, with 12 bases between them. The CDR3 length is 11 residues. Germline V CDR1 and CDR2: SEHNR, FQNEAQ (reference sequence). CDR3 nucleotide sequence: TGTGCCAGCGGTGCGGGTCGAGGCTACACCTTC. Its translation: CASGAGRGYTF.

J is TRBJ1-2 and V is TRBV5-4; D gene unclear. This CDR3 is built from 13 residues. V dropped 2 bases and J dropped 4 bases, with 9 bases sitting between them. In germline, CDR1 is SGHNT, CDR2 YYREEE (reference sequence). The CDR3 nucleotides read TGTGCCAGCAGCTTCGGGGTAGGCTATGGCTACACCTTC. Amino acid sequence: CASSFGVGYGYTF.

The gene calls are TRBV7-2 and TRBJ2-2, with D perhaps TRBD2 (5 bases). Germline lookup yields CDR1 SGHTA and CDR2 FQGNSA. The ends were cut back, 4 bases at V and 6 bases at J, with 12 bases in the middle. The CDR3 is 14 amino acids. The CDR3 here is CASSSYSVAGELFF. The CDR3 bases are TGTGCCAGCAGCTCCTATAGCGTGGCCGGGGAGCTGTTTTTT.

The chain combines TRBV19 with TRBJ2-7, with D possibly TRBD1 on 5 matching bases. V was cut by 10 bases and J by 0 bases, with 10 bases left in between. Germline CDR1 is LNHDA and CDR2 is SQIVND (reference sequence). The CDR3 sequence is 12 residues long. As DNA, the CDR3 is TGTGCCAACGACAGTAGCTCCTACGAGCAGTACTTC. Amino acids: CANDSSSYEQYF.

Notes on this clone: Germline is not matched at one junction end, which may reflect a read error. This sample includes further DNA sequences coding for the same CDR3. The chain is built from TRBV7-7 and TRBJ2-5, with a possible D match to TRBD2 (6 bases). Germline assignment: CDR1 SSHAT and CDR2 FNYEAQ (reference sequence). The CDR3 is 14 residues long. The CDR3 bases are TGTGCTAGCAGCTTAGGAGGGTACCAAGAGACCCAGTACTTC. It specifies CASSLGGYQETQYF.

The chain joins TRBV7-3 to TRBJ2-3, with D possibly being TRBD2 (5 bases). This CDR3 comprises 16 residues. In germline, CDR1 is SGHTA, CDR2 FQGTGA. V was shortened by 4 bases and J by 3 bases, with 17 bases between the two germline ends. The CDR3 is CASSSGKLGFTDTQYF. CDR3 nucleotides: TGTGCCAGCAGCTCGGGGAAATTGGGATTTACAGATACGCAGTATTTT. Using reference TRBV7-3 and TRBJ2-3 for the parts outside the CDR3, the full variable domain is GAGVSQTPSNKVTEKGKYVELRCDPISGHTALYWYRQSLGQGPEFLIYFQGTGAADDSGLPNDRFFAVRPEGSVSTLKIQRTERGDSAVYLCASSSGKLGFTDTQYFGPGTRLTVL.

This clone was detected only once. The rearrangement uses TRBV9 and TRBJ2-2, with a tentative D call TRBD2 (6 bases). V shed 3 bases and J shed 4 bases, with 10 bases lying between them. The CDR3 has 14 amino acids. Germline values: CDR1 SGDLS, CDR2 YYNGEE. The CDR3 bases are TGTGCCAGCAGCGCCGGGGGTTCCACCGGGGAGCTGTTTTTT. Translating it yields CASSAGGSTGELFF.

This chain uses TRBV6-5 with TRBJ2-3; 11 positions agree with TRBD2. CDR1 and CDR2 from the germline V gene are MNHEY and SVGAGI. V lost 0 bases to trimming and J lost 4 bases; unmatched junction nucleotides: 0. This CDR3 comprises 15 residues. CDR3 loop: CASSYSLAGADTQYF. The CDR3 nucleotides are TGTGCCAGCAGTTACTCACTAGCGGGAGCAGATACGCAGTATTTT.

As regards this clone: The junction differs from germline at one of its ends, possibly a read error. This sequence joins TRBV9 and TRBJ2-6; D possibly corresponds to TRBD1 (5 bases). CDR3 length equals 18 residues. Germline assignment: CDR1 SGDLS and CDR2 YYNGEE. CDR3 nucleotides: TGTGCCAGCAGCGTAGCGAGTAGGGGCCTCTCTGGGGCCAACGGCCTGACTTTC. It encodes CASSVASRGLSGANGLTF.

In this sample, this clone turned up a few times. The chain is built from TRBV7-9 and TRBJ2-7, with a tentative D call TRBD2 (6 bases). V dropped 5 bases and J dropped 3 bases, with 11 bases sitting between them. The CDR3 is 13 amino acids. Per germline, CDR1 SEHNR and CDR2 FQNEAQ (reference sequence). CDR3 in DNA: TGTGCCAGCAGCCCGGAGGGTGTCTACGAGCAGTACTTC. Translation gives CASSPEGVYEQYF.

This sequence joins TRBV5-6 and TRBJ1-5; no firm D call. The germline CDR1 and CDR2 sequences are SGHDT and YYEEEE. The CDR3 is 16 residues long. Trimming pared 0 bases from V and 0 bases from J, leaving 10 bases between. This CDR3 reads CASSLVETYSNQPQHF. In DNA, the CDR3 is TGTGCCAGCAGCTTGGTTGAGACTTATAGCAATCAGCCCCAGCATTTT.

As to this clone: One junction end disagrees with the germline gene, perhaps due to a read error. V gene TRBV7-2 combines with J gene TRBJ1-6; weak D call: TRBD1 (5 bases). The CDR3 has 16 amino acids. Germline CDR1 SGHTA, CDR2 FQGNSA. CDR3 DNA: TGTGCCAGCAGCTTAACAACAGGCTCTGCTATTTCACCCCCCCACTTT. This translates into CASSLTTGSAISPPHF.

This clone was detected only a few times. This rearrangement joins TRBV5-1 to TRBJ2-3, with D maybe TRBD1 (6 bases). With 2 bases removed from V and 3 bases from J, the gap between germline ends came to 16 bases. CDR3 length equals 16 residues. CDR1 SGHRS and CDR2 YFSETQ come from the germline V gene. CDR3 in amino acids: CASSFSGTYGTDTQYF. The CDR3 nucleotides are TGCGCCAGCAGCTTCTCCGGGACATATGGGACAGATACGCAGTATTTT.

Regarding this clone: One junction end disagrees with the germline gene, perhaps due to a read error. The CDR3 DNA reads as TGTGCCAGCACGGGGGACAGGTGGACTTGGAATGGGCAGTTCTTC. Its protein is CASTGDRWTWNGQFF. The genes are TRBV28 and TRBJ2-1; 8 positions agree with TRBD1. This CDR3 comprises 15 residues. The germline V gene has CDR1 MDHEN and CDR2 SYDVKM. Variable domain in full (rest from reference TRBV28 and TRBJ2-1): DVKVTQSSRYLVKRTGEKVFLECVQDMDHENMFWYRQDPGLGLRLIYFSYDVKMKEKGDIPEGYSVSREKKERFSLILESASTNQTSMYLCASTGDRWTWNGQFFGPGTRLTVL.

This chain joins TRBV9 and TRBJ2-7; 12 nucleotides align to TRBD2. After removal of 4 bases from V and 5 bases from J, the junction contained 7 bases not matched to a gene. The CDR3 sequence is 15 residues long. CDR1 is SGDLS, CDR2 YYNGEE, per germline. The DNA for the CDR3 is TGTGCCAGCAGCCCCCGACTAGCGGGGGACCACGAGCAGTACTTC. This translates into CASSPRLAGDHEQYF.

This chain connects TRBV6-1 to TRBJ1-2, with 10 bases aligning to TRBD1. Germline-derived CDR1 and CDR2 are MNHNS and SASEGT. CDR3 length equals 14 residues. After removal of 4 bases from V and 3 bases from J, the junction contained 2 bases not matched to a gene. CDR3: CASSGDRGDYGYTF. Here the CDR3 DNA reads TGTGCCAGCAGTGGGGACAGGGGAGACTATGGCTACACCTTC.

This clone was observed a handful of times. The chain employs TRBV30 and TRBJ1-1; 8 bases are shared with TRBD1. From germline, CDR1 is GTSNPN and CDR2 SVGIG (reference sequence). V was clipped by 3 bases and J by 8 bases; unmatched bases: 2. CDR3 length equals 11 residues. This chain's CDR3 is CAWRAGGEAFF. CDR3 coding DNA: TGTGCCTGGAGGGCAGGGGGCGAAGCTTTCTTT.

This clone was counted a few times. The chain has TRBV2 and TRBJ2-5; possible D gene TRBD2, 6 bases. CDR1 is SNHLY and CDR2 is FYNNEI in the germline V gene. The CDR3 has 13 amino acids. Trimming left V 3 bases short and J 4 bases short, with 9 bases between. CDR3 region: CASSDKGGETQYF. For the CDR3, the DNA is TGTGCCAGCAGTGACAAGGGAGGAGAGACCCAGTACTTC.

The chain couples TRBV5-1 to TRBJ2-1, with TRBD1 identical over 12 bases. There are 14 residues in the CDR3. V gave up 0 bases and J gave up 9 bases; unmatched junction bases: 1. Germline CDR1 is SGHRS and CDR2 is YFSETQ. As DNA, the CDR3 is TGCGCCAGCAGCTTGGAGGGACAGGGGGCTGAGCAGTTCTTC. It encodes CASSLEGQGAEQFF. Full variable domain (remainder filled in from reference TRBV5-1 and TRBJ2-1): KAGVTQTPRYLIKTRGQQVTLSCSPISGHRSVSWYQQTPGQGLQFLFEYFSETQRNKGNFPGRFSGRQFSNSRSEMNVSTLELGDSALYLCASSLEGQGAEQFFGPGTRLTVL.

The CDR3 loop reads CASSRLAGGPFNEQFF. In nucleotides, the CDR3 is TGTGCCAGCAGCCGCCTAGCGGGAGGACCTTTCAATGAGCAGTTCTTC. The V gene is TRBV14, the J gene TRBJ2-1; 11 bases map to TRBD2. The CDR3 length is 16 residues. Per germline, CDR1 SGHDN and CDR2 FVKESK. V lost 4 bases to trimming and J lost 6 bases; unmatched junction nucleotides: 8. Supplemented by reference TRBV14 and TRBJ2-1, the full variable domain reads EAGVTQFPSHSVIEKGQTVTLRCDPISGHDNLYWYRRVMGKEIKFLLHFVKESKQDESGMPNNRFLAERTGGTYSTLKVQPAELEDSGVYFCASSRLAGGPFNEQFFGPGTRLTVL.